This record concerns one T cell receptor beta chain sequence. Its antigen is not known. Trimming shortened V by 0 bases and J by 4 bases, and 10 bases separated the two germline ends. CDR1 is SGHRS and CDR2 is YFSETQ in the germline V gene. The CDR3 sequence is 15 residues long. The sample originates from a study of cytomegalovirus exposure and HLA in healthy donors. 13 Jbeta primers and 60 Vbeta primers were used for the PCR. Method: immunoSEQ multiplex PCR; TCRdb's copy keeps in-frame clones and lacks some. The data hold under 150,000 clones, with 75% to 80% observed a single time. Study-level findings and limits: Common viral pathogens seemed to be connected with several of the most significant clusters, according to a later analysis. The authors listed around 150 TCR beta chains as cytomegalovirus-associated. A cluster of highly shared sequence variants was likely a sequencing artifact.

The origin of this receptor is a woman aged 55-69 years in good health and CMV-seronegative. The sequenced material came from PBMCs. The chain links TRBV5-1 to TRBJ1-4; no firm D call. CDR3 region: CASSLGGQSNEKLFF. In DNA, the CDR3 is TGCGCCAGCAGCTTGGGCGGGCAGAGTAATGAAAAACTGTTTTTT.